Detailed here is one T cell receptor (beta chain). The V gene end was trimmed by 8 bases and the J gene end by 5 bases; junction bases not matched to a gene: 8. From germline, CDR1 is MDHEN and CDR2 SYDVKM. CDR3 length equals 13 residues. The study drew participants aged about 18 to 90 years from approximately 23 US areas. Exposed participants came across a COVID-19 case within 2 weeks before study entry. The sample is drawn from a study of blood T cell repertoires in COVID-19. Authors' methods: Quantification of nucleated cells was approximated via reference gene primer amplification. The method was immunoSEQ multiplex PCR; TCRdb's version includes in-frame clones alone and lacks a portion of them. The V and J calls and the clone size are those of that table, but D and trimming were determined from the DNA. The sample holds about 430,000 clones, roughly 88% seen once.

This TCR was sampled from a woman between 18 and 29 years old who had been exposed to COVID-19. Sequenced: PBMCs or T cells enriched from blood (not recorded which). The chain links TRBV28 to TRBJ1-2; 7 nucleotides line up with TRBD1. The CDR3, as DNA: TGTGCCAGCGGAGGACAGGTGGGGTATGGCTACACCTTC. As protein: CASGGQVGYGYTF.